The next 5 T cell receptor beta chains were all read from a single sample in a study of blood T cells in healthy people across ages. A J-beta primer mix and a sample-barcoded 5' primer were used in a second PCR of roughly 6 to 11 cycles. In TCRdb, the 5' RACE reads were re-called with MiXCR into one record per CDR3 protein. Among about 1.5 million distinct CDR3 sequences listed, 42% were seen once. The specimen sequenced was blood. These TCRs come from a woman under 30 in good health.

The CDR3 DNA follows: TGCAGCGTGGGGGTGGGGTGGAGCACAGATACGCAGTATTTT. Translated, it gives CSVGVGWSTDTQYF. The J gene is TRBJ2-3, the V gene TRBV29-1; D could derive from TRBD1 or TRBD2 (5 bases each). The length of the CDR3 is 14 residues. CDR1 SQVTM and CDR2 ANQGSEA come from the germline V gene. The ends were cut back, 6 bases at V and 0 bases at J, with 13 bases in the middle.

This clonotype has a handful of counts. The rearrangement uses TRBV28 and TRBJ1-1; D is uncertain. Germline CDR1 and CDR2: MDHEN and SYDVKM. The CDR3 extends over 13 amino acids. V was trimmed by 7 bases and J by 4 bases, leaving 13 bases between them. The CDR3 spells CASNRAVSTEAFF. The CDR3 DNA reads TGTGCCAGCAACCGGGCTGTGAGCACTGAAGCTTTCTTT. The full variable domain, in which reference TRBV28 and TRBJ1-1 provide the parts outside the CDR3, is DVKVTQSSRYLVKRTGEKVFLECVQDMDHENMFWYRQDPGLGLRLIYFSYDVKMKEKGDIPEGYSVSREKKERFSLILESASTNQTSMYLCASNRAVSTEAFFGQGTRLTVV.

The chain recombines TRBV6-2 or TRBV6-3 with TRBJ1-4, with D possibly TRBD1 on 6 matching bases. The CDR3 contains 17 residues. Trimming removed 2 bases from V and 0 bases from J, with 13 bases in between. CDR1 is MNHEY, CDR2 SVGEGT, per germline. The CDR3 DNA sequence: TGTGCCAGCAGTTACCGGGACAAGCTCGCAACTAATGAAAAACTGTTTTTT. This gives the protein CASSYRDKLATNEKLFF.

This clonotype was counted a few times. The genes are TRBV6-6 and TRBJ2-3; D perhaps matches TRBD1 (6 bases). Germline V gene data show CDR1 as MNHNY and CDR2 as SVGAGI (reference sequence). Trimming shortened V by 8 bases and J by 0 bases, and 18 bases separated the two germline ends. The CDR3 covers 16 residues. The CDR3 DNA follows: TGTGCCAGCTCCCTCGCAGGGCAGGGGAGCACAGATACGCAGTATTTT. This codes for CASSLAGQGSTDTQYF.

The chain couples TRBV10-3 to TRBJ2-5; D ambiguous. There are 12 residues in the CDR3. The V and J ends lost 10 bases and 2 bases respectively, with 11 bases between them. Per the germline V gene, CDR1 is ENHRY and CDR2 is SYGVKD. The CDR3 spells CATGPTQETQYF. The CDR3, as DNA: TGTGCCACCGGCCCCACACAAGAGACCCAGTACTTC.